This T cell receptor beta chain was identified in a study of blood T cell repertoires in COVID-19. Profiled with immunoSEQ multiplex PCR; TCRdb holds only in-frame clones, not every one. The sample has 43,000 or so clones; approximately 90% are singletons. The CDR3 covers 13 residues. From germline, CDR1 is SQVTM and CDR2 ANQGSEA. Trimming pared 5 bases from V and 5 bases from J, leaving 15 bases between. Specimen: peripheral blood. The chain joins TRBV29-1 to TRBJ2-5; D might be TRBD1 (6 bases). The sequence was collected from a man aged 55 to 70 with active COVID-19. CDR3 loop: CSVTTRGWETQYF. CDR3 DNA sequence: TGCAGCGTTACTACCAGGGGTTGGGAGACCCAGTACTTC.